One sample yielded the 15 T cell receptor beta chains listed below, sequenced in a study of CD8+CD57+ T cells in acquired aplastic anemia (dated by TCRdb to the late 2010s). These reads were obtained on an Illumina HiSeq 2000. Genomic DNA was used as template for profiling of TCR beta VDJ combinations and CDR3 sequences. TCRdb reprocessed the public reads (quality trimming at Q25 with fastp, clone calling with MiXCR) and kept in-frame beta chains. One record per CDR3 amino acid sequence lists the most common genes and DNA. This sample is represented by around 190,000 distinct CDR3 sequences; about 59% of them were singletons. The ten largest clones represent 25% to 30% of the sample. Specimen: sorted CD4+, CD8+, or CD8+CD57+ T cells (not recorded which) from PBMCs. Every receptor here comes from a human donor in good health.

This chain links TRBV7-9 with TRBJ2-7; no clear D. This CDR3 has 16 amino acids. V lost 4 bases and J lost 3, with 19 bases in between. Germline CDR1 SEHNR, CDR2 FQNEAQ (reference sequence). Here the CDR3 reads CASSSYPARRHYEQYF. DNA for the CDR3: TGTGCCAGCAGCTCGTACCCCGCTAGGCGCCACTACGAGCAGTACTTC.

This clonotype was picked up many times. The rearrangement joins TRBV4-1 to TRBJ1-5; D gene unclear. Germline V gene lookup returns CDR1 MGHRA and CDR2 YSYEKL. Trimming took off 0 bases at V and 0 bases at J, with 9 bases between the two ends. The CDR3 length is 16 residues. CDR3 bases: TGCGCCAGCAGCCAAGATCGAGGAAATAGCAATCAGCCCCAGCATTTT. It yields the protein CASSQDRGNSNQPQHF.

The V gene is TRBV19, the J gene TRBJ1-1; 9 bases map to TRBD1. There are 17 residues in the CDR3. Losses at the gene ends were 3 bases for V and 0 bases for J; bases not matched to a gene: 8. Germline V CDR1 and CDR2: LNHDA, SQIVND (reference sequence). The CDR3 loop reads CASSITGTGFMNTEAFF. In DNA, the CDR3 is TGTGCCAGTAGTATCACGGGGACAGGGTTTATGAACACTGAAGCTTTCTTT.

This chain joins TRBV7-2 and TRBJ2-6; perhaps TRBD1 as D (5 bases). CDR1 and CDR2 from the germline V gene are SGHTA and FQGNSA. Trimming took off 2 bases at V and 1 base at J, with 9 bases between the two ends. The CDR3 runs to 16 residues. CDR3 residues: CASSLQGISGANVLTF. CDR3 nucleotides: TGTGCCAGCAGCTTACAGGGCATATCTGGGGCCAACGTCCTGACTTTC. Complete variable domain (other parts from reference TRBV7-2 and TRBJ2-6): GAGVSQSPSNKVTEKGKDVELRCDPISGHTALYWYRQSLGQGLEFLIYFQGNSAPDKSGLPSDRFSAERTGGSVSTLTIQRTQQEDSAVYLCASSLQGISGANVLTFGAGSRLTVL.

The chain uses TRBV20-1 and TRBJ2-5, with D possibly called TRBD1 or TRBD2 (5 bases each). Trimming took 3 bases from V and 4 from J, leaving 15 bases between them. CDR1 and CDR2 (germline): DFQATT, SNEGSKA (reference sequence). The CDR3 runs 14 residues. The CDR3 sequence: CSASSGTHGETQYF. The CDR3 bases are TGCAGTGCTAGTTCCGGGACCCACGGAGAGACCCAGTACTTC.

This clonotype was counted a few times. CDR3 region: CSATDRVPWPQHF. CDR3 bases: TGCAGTGCTACCGACAGGGTTCCGTGGCCCCAGCATTTT. This chain uses TRBV20-1 with TRBJ1-5; TRBD1 matches at 7 bases. Germline loops: CDR1 DFQATT, CDR2 SNEGSKA (reference sequence). The CDR3 consists of 13 residues. With 4 bases clipped from V and 9 bases from J, the junction kept 9 bases outside the gene matches.

The rearrangement uses TRBV2 and TRBJ2-5; D is possibly TRBD1 (6 bases). The V gene's germline CDR1 is SNHLY and CDR2 FYNNEI. The V and J ends lost 7 bases and 1 base respectively, with 10 bases between them. This CDR3 has 13 amino acids. CDR3 sequence (DNA): TGTGCCAGCAATCTGGACAGCCAAGAGACCCAGTACTTC. Amino acid sequence: CASNLDSQETQYF.

For this clonotype: A read error may account for a junction end that differs from germline. This chain uses TRBV7-3 with TRBJ2-1; the match to TRBD1 covers 10 bases. The length of the CDR3 is 15 residues. The germline gives CDR1 SGHTA, CDR2 FQGTGA. CDR3 amino acids: CASSLGQGSTDTQFF. The CDR3, as DNA: TGCGCCAGCAGCTTGGGACAGGGGAGCACAGATACGCAGTTCTTC.

The genes are TRBV7-9 and TRBJ1-6; 11 nucleotides align to TRBD1. The germline gives CDR1 SEHNR, CDR2 FQNEAQ (reference sequence). The CDR3 length is 15 residues. J was trimmed by 9 bases and V by 5 bases; bases with no gene match: 6. The CDR3 sequence: CASSRGQGASSPLHF. The DNA for the CDR3 is TGTGCCAGCAGCCGAGGACAGGGGGCCTCTTCACCCCTCCACTTT.

The chain links TRBV5-1 to TRBJ2-3; D is unclear. The V gene lost 1 base and the J gene lost 0 bases, with 6 bases spanning the gap. This CDR3 is built from 14 residues. Germline lookup yields CDR1 SGHRS and CDR2 YFSETQ. The CDR3, as DNA: TGCGCCAGCAGCTTGTTGTCTAGCACAGATACGCAGTATTTT. Its protein product is CASSLLSSTDTQYF.

The V call is TRBV19, the J call TRBJ1-1, with D maybe TRBD1 (5 bases). Germline CDR1 LNHDA, CDR2 SQIVND (reference sequence). V was trimmed by 8 bases and J by 5 bases, leaving 15 bases between them. This CDR3 has 13 residues. CDR3 nucleotides: TGTGCCAGTTATCCGACAGATGGAACTGAAGCTTTCTTT. It specifies CASYPTDGTEAFF.

The chain recombines TRBV24-1 with TRBJ2-3; D may be TRBD1 or TRBD2 (5 bases each). CDR3 length: 17 residues. Trimming took off 0 bases at V and 0 bases at J, with 12 bases between the two ends. Germline assignment: CDR1 KGHDR and CDR2 SFDVKD. CDR3 in DNA: TGTGCCACCAGTGATTTGCCGGGACGGGCGAGCACAGATACGCAGTATTTT. Translation: CATSDLPGRASTDTQYF.

This clonotype was seen repeatedly, ten times or more. The V and J genes are TRBV6-5 and TRBJ2-2; D call uncertain. V shed 5 bases and J shed 5 bases, with 9 bases lying between them. There are 13 residues in the CDR3. Germline V gives CDR1 MNHEY, CDR2 SVGAGI. The CDR3 bases are TGTGCCAGCAGTGATTTGGGTACCGGGGAGCTGTTTTTT. Translating gives CASSDLGTGELFF.

This clonotype was seen a few times. This chain links TRBV10-3 with TRBJ2-2; D not certain. The length of the CDR3 is 14 residues. V lost 0 bases and J lost 4, with 6 bases in between. Germline loops: CDR1 ENHRY, CDR2 SYGVKD. Here the CDR3 reads CAISESQVTGELFF. The CDR3 bases are TGTGCCATCAGTGAGTCGCAGGTCACCGGGGAGCTGTTTTTT.

The gene calls are TRBV15 and TRBJ2-2; D ambiguous. Germline CDR1 reads LNHNV; CDR2 reads YYDKDF (reference sequence). The CDR3 covers 14 residues. V was shortened by 6 bases and J by 11 bases, with 19 bases between the two germline ends. This CDR3 reads CATRPGLEAVELFF. DNA of the CDR3: TGTGCCACCAGACCAGGATTGGAAGCTGTTGAGCTGTTTTTT. Using reference TRBV15 and TRBJ2-2 for the parts outside the CDR3, the full variable domain is DAMVIQNPRYQVTQFGKPVTLSCSQTLNHNVMYWYQQKSSQAPKLLFHYYDKDFNNEADTPDNFQSRRPNTSFCFLDIRSPGLGDTAMYLCATRPGLEAVELFFGEGSRLTVL.